The clone carrying this T cell receptor beta chain was found a few times. Its antigen is still unknown. The second PCR ran 7 to 11 cycles with a sample-barcoded 5' primer and J-beta primers. CDR3-containing paired-end reads numbering at least 2.5 million came from each sample. TCRdb recomputed calls from the 5' RACE reads with MiXCR, one row per CDR3 protein. This sample has 1.5 million to 2 million distinct CDR3 sequences, with about 50% found just once. Donors each provided ten milliliters of peripheral blood. This entry is derived from a study of blood T cells in healthy people across ages. Overall study findings and caveats: Changes seen in expanded clonotypes were possibly confounded by donor CMV status left unknown.

After removal of 0 bases from V and 2 bases from J, the junction contained 6 bases not matched to a gene. Germline CDR1 reads LGHNA; CDR2 reads YNFKEQ. The CDR3 runs 16 residues. The V call is TRBV4-2, the J call TRBJ2-7; 8 nucleotides match TRBD1. Sequenced input: blood. The clonotype was recovered from a woman aged 40 to 50 in good health. DNA for the CDR3: TGTGCCAGCAGCCAAGAATCGACAGGGGAGGCCTACGAGCAGTACTTC. The encoded protein is CASSQESTGEAYEQYF.